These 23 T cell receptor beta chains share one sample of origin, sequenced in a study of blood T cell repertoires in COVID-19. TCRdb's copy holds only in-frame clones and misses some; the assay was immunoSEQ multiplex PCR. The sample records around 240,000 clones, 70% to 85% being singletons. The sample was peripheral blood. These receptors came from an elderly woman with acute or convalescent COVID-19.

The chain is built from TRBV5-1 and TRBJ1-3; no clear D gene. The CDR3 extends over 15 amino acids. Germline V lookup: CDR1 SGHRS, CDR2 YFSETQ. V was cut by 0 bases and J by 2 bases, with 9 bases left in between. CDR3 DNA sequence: TGCGCCAGCAGCTTGGACGGGAGCCCTGGAAACACCATATATTTT. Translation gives CASSLDGSPGNTIYF.

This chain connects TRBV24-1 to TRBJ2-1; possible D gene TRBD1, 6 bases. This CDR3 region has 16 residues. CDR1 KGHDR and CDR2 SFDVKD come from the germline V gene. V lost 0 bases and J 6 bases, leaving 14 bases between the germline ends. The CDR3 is CATSDLIPGQINEQFF. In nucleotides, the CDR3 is TGTGCCACCAGTGATTTGATACCGGGACAAATCAATGAGCAGTTCTTC.

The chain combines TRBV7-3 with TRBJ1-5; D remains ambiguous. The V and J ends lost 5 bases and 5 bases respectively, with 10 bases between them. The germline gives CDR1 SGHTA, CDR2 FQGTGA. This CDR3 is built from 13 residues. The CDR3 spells CASSLVADQPQHF. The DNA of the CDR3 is TGTGCCAGCAGCCTTGTGGCGGATCAGCCCCAGCATTTT.

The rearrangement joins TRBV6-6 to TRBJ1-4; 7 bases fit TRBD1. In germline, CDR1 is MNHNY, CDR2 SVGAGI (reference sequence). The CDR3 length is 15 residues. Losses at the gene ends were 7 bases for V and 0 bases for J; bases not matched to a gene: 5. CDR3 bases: TGTGCCAGCACCCGGACAGGAGCAACTAATGAAAAACTGTTTTTT. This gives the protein CASTRTGATNEKLFF.

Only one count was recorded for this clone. The CDR3 nucleotides are TGCGCCAGCAGCTTGAATATCGGGGGCTCCTACAATGAGCAGTTCTTC. Translating gives CASSLNIGGSYNEQFF. J is TRBJ2-1 and V is TRBV5-1; perhaps TRBD2 as D (6 bases). Between the trimmed V and J ends, which lost 1 base and 0 bases, there was a span of 11 bases. The CDR3 totals 16 residues. Germline V CDR1 and CDR2: SGHRS, YFSETQ.

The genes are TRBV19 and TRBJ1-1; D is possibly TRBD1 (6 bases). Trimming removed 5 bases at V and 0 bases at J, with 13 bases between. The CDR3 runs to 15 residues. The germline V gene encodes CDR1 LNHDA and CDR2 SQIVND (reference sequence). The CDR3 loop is CASSPGGALNTEAFF. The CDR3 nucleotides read TGTGCCAGTAGTCCCGGGGGGGCATTGAACACTGAAGCTTTCTTT.

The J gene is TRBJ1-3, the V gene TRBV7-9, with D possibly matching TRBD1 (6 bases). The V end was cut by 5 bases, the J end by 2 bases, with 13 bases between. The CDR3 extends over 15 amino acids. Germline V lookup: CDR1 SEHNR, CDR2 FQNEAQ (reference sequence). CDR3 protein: CASSPGDIPGNTIYF. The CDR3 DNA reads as TGTGCCAGCAGCCCCGGGGACATTCCTGGAAACACCATATATTTT.

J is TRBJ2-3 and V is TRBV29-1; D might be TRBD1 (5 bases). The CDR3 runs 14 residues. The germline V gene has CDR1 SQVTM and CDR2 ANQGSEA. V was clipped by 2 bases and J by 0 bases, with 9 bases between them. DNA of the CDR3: TGCAGCGTTGAACTGGGGCCAAGCACAGATACGCAGTATTTT. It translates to CSVELGPSTDTQYF.

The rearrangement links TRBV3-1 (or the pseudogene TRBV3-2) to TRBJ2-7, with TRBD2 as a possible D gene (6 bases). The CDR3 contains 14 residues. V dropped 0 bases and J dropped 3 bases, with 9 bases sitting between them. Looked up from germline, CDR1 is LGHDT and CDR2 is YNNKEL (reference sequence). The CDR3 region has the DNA TGTGCCAGCAGCCAAGAGCGGGGAATCTACGAGCAGTACTTC. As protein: CASSQERGIYEQYF.

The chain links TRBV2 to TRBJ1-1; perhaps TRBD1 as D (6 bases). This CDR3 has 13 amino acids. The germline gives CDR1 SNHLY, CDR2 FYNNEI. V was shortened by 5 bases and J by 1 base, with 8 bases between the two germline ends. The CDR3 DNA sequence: TGTGCCAGCAGTTTCAGGGGGAACACTGAAGCTTTCTTT. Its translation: CASSFRGNTEAFF.

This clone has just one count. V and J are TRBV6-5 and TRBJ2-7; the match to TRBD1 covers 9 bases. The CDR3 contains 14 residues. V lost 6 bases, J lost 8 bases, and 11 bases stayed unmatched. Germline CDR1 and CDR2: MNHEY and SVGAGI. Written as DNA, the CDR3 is TGTGCCAGCAGGACCGGGACAGGGACCCAGAAGCAGTACTTC. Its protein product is CASRTGTGTQKQYF.

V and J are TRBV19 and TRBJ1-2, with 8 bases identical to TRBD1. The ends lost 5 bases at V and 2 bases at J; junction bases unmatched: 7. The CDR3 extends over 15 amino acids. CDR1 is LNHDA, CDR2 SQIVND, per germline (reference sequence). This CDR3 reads CASSPRTGSNYGYTF. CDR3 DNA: TGTGCCAGTAGTCCTCGGACAGGGTCGAACTATGGCTACACCTTC.

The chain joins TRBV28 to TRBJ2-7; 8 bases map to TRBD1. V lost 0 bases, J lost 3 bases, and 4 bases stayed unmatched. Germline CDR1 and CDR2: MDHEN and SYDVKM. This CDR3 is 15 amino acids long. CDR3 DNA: TGTGCCAGCAGTTTATGGGGACAGGTGATCTACGAGCAGTACTTC. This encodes CASSLWGQVIYEQYF.

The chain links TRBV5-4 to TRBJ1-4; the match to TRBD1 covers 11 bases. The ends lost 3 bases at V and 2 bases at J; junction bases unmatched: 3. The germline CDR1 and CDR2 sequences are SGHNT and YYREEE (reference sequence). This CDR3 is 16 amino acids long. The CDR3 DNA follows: TGTGCCAGCAGCTCCGGGACAGGGGGGACTAATGAAAAACTGTTTTTT. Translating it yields CASSSGTGGTNEKLFF.

The CDR3 DNA sequence: TGTGCCAGTAGCCCCTACAGTTACAATGAGCAGTTCTTC. Amino acids: CASSPYSYNEQFF. J is TRBJ2-1 and V is TRBV19; no clear D gene. CDR3 length: 13 amino acids. Deletions cut 6 bases from V and 4 bases from J, with 10 bases between. Germline lookup yields CDR1 LNHDA and CDR2 SQIVND (reference sequence).

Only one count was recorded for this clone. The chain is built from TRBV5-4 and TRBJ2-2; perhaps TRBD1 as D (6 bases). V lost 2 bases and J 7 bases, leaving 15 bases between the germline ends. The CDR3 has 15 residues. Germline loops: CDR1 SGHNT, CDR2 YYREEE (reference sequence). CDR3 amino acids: CASSFDPTGIGELFF. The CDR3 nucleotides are TGTGCCAGCAGCTTTGACCCCACAGGGATCGGGGAGCTGTTTTTT.

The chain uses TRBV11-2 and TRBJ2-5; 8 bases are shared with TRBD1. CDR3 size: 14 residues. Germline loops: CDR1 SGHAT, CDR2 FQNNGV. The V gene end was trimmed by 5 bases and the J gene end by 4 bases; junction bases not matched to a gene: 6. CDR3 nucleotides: TGTGCCAGCAGCCCGCAGACAGGGGCAGAGACCCAGTACTTC. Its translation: CASSPQTGAETQYF.

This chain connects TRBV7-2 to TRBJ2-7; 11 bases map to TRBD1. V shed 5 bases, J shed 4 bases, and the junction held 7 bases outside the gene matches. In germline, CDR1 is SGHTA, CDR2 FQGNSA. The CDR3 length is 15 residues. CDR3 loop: CASSERTGGAYEQYF. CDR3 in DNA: TGTGCCAGCAGCGAGAGGACAGGGGGCGCATACGAGCAGTACTTC.

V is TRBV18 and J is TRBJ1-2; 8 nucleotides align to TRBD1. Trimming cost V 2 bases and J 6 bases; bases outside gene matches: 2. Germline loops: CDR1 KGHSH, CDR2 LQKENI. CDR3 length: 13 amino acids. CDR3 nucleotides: TGTGCCAGCTCACCAGCAGGGGGCAATGGCTACACCTTC. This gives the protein CASSPAGGNGYTF.

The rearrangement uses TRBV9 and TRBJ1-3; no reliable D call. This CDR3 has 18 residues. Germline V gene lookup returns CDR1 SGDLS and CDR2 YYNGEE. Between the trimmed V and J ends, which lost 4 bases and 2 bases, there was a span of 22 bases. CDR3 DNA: TGTGCCAGCAGCATAAGGGTAGGAAGCGGAGGACCTGGAAACACCATATATTTT. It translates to CASSIRVGSGGPGNTIYF.

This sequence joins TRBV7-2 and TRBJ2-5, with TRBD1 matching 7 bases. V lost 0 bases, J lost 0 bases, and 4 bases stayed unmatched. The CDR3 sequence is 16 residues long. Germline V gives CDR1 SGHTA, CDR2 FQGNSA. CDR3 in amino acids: CASSLAAGGNQETQYF. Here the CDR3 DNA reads TGTGCCAGCAGCTTAGCGGCAGGGGGTAACCAAGAGACCCAGTACTTC.

CDR3 residues: CASSPGQGFDEQFF. As DNA, the CDR3 is TGCGCCAGCAGCCCCGGACAGGGGTTCGATGAGCAGTTCTTC. The chain carries TRBV5-1 and TRBJ2-1, with 9 nucleotides matching TRBD1. Germline CDR1 and CDR2: SGHRS and YFSETQ. Trimming at V came to 4 bases and at J to 8 bases, leaving 7 bases not matched to a gene. CDR3 length: 14 residues.

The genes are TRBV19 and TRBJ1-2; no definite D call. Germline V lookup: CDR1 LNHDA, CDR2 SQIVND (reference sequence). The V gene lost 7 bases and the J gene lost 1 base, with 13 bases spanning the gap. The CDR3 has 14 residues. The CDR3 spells CASTYSTNNYGYTF. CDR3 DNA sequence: TGTGCCAGTACATATTCGACAAATAACTATGGCTACACCTTC.